This T cell receptor (beta chain) was identified in a study of breast tumors, draining lymph nodes, adjacent tissues. Broader study findings: Compared with lymph nodes, tumors were less diverse; compared with nontumor tissue, more. Compared with basal-like, luminal-like tumors shared significantly more repertoire with nontumor tissue. Data only fit, rather than demonstrated, lymph node origin of most tumor T cells.

This clonotype came up a few times. The antigen is not known. Germline V gene data show CDR1 as MDHEN and CDR2 as SYDVKM. The J segment lost 3 bases and the V segment lost 6 bases, leaving 3 bases of the junction unmatched. The CDR3 contains 15 residues. TCRdb reprocessed the multiplex PCR reads with MiXCR, giving one entry per CDR3 protein. The data show 70,000 to 85,000 distinct CDR3 sequences, roughly a fifth seen once. Breast cancer patients provided tissue from their axillary draining lymph nodes. The sample taken for sequencing was axillary lymph node tissue. This rearrangement joins TRBV28 to TRBJ2-2, with 11 nucleotides matching TRBD1. The source is a female donor with breast cancer. Some clones in this sample may be carry-over from other donors' samples. CDR3 region: CASSSGQGDTGELFF. The DNA for the CDR3 is TGTGCCAGCAGCTCGGGACAGGGGGACACCGGGGAGCTGTTTTTT.